This section outlines one T cell receptor (beta chain) sequence together with its context. The data derive from a study of T cell responses to AZD1222 COVID-19 vaccine. Produced via immunoSEQ multiplex PCR; TCRdb's table is partial and in-frame only. The sample includes 100,000 to 150,000 clones, approximately 93% of them seen just once. The CDR3 runs 15 residues. V gave up 7 bases and J gave up 1 base, with 14 bases separating them. From germline, CDR1 is LGHNT and CDR2 FRNRAP. V gene TRBV12-5 combines with J gene TRBJ1-5, with unresolved D. Sequenced here: peripheral blood, sampled on day 0 of AZD1222 vaccination. The clonotype comes from an adult in good health. CDR3: CASALEGLSNQPQHF. CDR3 DNA: TGTGCTAGTGCCCTAGAGGGCTTAAGCAATCAGCCCCAGCATTTT.